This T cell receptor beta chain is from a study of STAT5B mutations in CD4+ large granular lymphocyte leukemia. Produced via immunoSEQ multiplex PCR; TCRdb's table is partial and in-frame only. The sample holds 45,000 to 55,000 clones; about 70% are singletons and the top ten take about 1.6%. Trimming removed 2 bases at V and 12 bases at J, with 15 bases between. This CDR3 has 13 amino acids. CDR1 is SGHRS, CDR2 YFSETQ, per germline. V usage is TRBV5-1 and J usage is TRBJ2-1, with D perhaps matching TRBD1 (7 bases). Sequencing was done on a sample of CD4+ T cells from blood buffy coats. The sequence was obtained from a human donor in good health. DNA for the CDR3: TGCGCCAGCAGCTTAGAACAGGGGCGGGGGCAGTTCTTC. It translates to CASSLEQGRGQFF.